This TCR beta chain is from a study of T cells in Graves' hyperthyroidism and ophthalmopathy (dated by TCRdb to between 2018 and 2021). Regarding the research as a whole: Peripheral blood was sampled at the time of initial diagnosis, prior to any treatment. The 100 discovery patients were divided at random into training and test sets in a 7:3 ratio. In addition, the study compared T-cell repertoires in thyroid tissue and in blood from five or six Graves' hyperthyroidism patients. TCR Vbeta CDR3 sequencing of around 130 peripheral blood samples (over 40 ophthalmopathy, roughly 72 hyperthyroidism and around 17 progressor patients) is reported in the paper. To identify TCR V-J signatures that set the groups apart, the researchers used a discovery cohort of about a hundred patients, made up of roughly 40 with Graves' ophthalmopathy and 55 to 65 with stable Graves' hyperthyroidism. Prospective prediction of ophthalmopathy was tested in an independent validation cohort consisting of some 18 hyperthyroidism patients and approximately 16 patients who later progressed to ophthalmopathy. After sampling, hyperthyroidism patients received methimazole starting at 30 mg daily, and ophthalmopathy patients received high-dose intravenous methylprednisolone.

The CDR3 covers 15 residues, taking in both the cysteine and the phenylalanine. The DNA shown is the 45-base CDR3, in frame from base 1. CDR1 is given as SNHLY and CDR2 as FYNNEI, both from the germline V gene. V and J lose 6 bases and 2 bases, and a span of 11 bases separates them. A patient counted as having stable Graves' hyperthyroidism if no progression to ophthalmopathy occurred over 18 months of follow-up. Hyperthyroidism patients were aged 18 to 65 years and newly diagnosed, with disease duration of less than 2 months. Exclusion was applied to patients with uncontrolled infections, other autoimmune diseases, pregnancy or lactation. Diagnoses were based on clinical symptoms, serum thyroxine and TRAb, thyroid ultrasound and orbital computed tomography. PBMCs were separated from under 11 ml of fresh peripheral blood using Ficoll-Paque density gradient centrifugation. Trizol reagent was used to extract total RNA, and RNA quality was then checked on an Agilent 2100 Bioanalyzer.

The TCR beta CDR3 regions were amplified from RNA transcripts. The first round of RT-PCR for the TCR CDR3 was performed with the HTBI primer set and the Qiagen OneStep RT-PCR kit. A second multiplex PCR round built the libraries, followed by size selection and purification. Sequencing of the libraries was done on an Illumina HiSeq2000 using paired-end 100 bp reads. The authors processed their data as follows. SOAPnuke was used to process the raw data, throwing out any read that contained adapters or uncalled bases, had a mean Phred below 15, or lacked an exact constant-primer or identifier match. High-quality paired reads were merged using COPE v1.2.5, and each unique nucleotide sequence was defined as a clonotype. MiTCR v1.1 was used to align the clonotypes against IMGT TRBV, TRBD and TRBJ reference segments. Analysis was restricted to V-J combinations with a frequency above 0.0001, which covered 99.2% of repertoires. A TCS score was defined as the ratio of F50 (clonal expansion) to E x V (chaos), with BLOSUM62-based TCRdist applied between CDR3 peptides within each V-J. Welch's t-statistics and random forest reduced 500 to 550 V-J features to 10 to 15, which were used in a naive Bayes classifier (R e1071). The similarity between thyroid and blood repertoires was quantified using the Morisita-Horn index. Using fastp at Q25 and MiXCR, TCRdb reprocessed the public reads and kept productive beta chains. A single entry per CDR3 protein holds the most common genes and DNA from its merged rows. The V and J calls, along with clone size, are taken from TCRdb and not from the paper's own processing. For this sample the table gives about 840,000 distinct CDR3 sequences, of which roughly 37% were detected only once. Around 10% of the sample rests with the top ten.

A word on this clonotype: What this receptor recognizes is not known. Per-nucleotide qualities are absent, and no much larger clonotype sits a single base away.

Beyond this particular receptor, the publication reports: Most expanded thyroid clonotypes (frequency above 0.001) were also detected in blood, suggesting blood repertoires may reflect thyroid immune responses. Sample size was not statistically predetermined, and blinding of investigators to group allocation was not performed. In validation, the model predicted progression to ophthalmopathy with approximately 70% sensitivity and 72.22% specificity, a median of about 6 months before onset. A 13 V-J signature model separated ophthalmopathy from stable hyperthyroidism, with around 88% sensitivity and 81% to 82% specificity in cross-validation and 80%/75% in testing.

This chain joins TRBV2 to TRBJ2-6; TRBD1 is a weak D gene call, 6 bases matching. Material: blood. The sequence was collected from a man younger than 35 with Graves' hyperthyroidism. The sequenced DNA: TGTGCCAGCAGCACCAACAGGGCTGGGGCCAACGTCCTGACTTTC. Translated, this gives CASSTNRAGANVLTF.